This T cell receptor (beta chain) was sequenced during a study of cytomegalovirus exposure and HLA in healthy donors (dated by TCRdb to 2015 to 2018). For the wider study: In an earlier analysis of roughly 500 of the donors, 276 Gb of sequence data and 120 million or so unique TCR beta sequences from 180 million or so T cells were reported. An early release that covered roughly 600 HLA-typed donors contained approximately 300 gigabases of sequencing data and tens of millions of unique TCR sequences. Of the roughly 410 genotyped donors, 75% to 85% were placed in the genetic ancestry cluster associated with self-reported Caucasian donors. The aim of the study was to test whether cataloging public T cell receptors could identify signatures of past pathogen exposure. The study profiled the T cell repertoires of more than 500 subjects by immunosequencing and related them to cytomegalovirus serostatus. In addition to the first cohort of 650 to 750 subjects, a separate validation cohort of around 110 different subjects was used. To predict cytomegalovirus infection status, the study brought together high-throughput TCR immunosequencing, statistical association of individual TCRs with disease status, and machine learning. A later analysis re-analyzed previously published TCR beta repertoires from several hundred donors and added high-resolution HLA genotyping to study TCR occurrence patterns. Rather than using new phenotypic data, the later analysis identified candidate immune exposures from TCR beta sequences and from how often those sequences occurred across donors. An earlier analysis of several hundred of the donors used high-throughput TCR beta sequencing to judge whether each TCR beta V gene segment behaved as functional or pseudogenic. Donor age, sex, ethnicity and CMV serostatus were collected together with the repertoire data. A later genetic analysis used genome-wide SNP genotypes for 398 of the 666 donors, treating that subset as a discovery cohort. Every repertoire in the discovery cohort had been generated on one and the same sequencing platform. Both class I and class II loci were covered by HLA typing, at four-digit resolution. The number of donors typed differed by locus, with about 629-630 for A, B, C, DRB1 and DQB1, 522 for DQA1, 606 for DPA1, and around 460 for DPB1. Several DR-DQ haplotypes were treated as single units for association and clustering because of strong linkage in the cohort. Among 350 to 400 genotyped donors of the cohort, an average of approximately 240,000 unique TCR beta nucleotide sequences were sequenced per donor, roughly 20% of them non-productive. What the work shows at the level of the full study, not this receptor alone: This cohort had only TCR beta chains sequenced, and the lack of alpha or paired-chain data limited which features could be detected. Because HLA typing was missing for some donors at each locus, association tests included only the typed subset. An association between a missense DCLRE1C variant and V-gene and J-gene trimming of TCR beta chains was found in a later genetic analysis and replicated in an independent cohort. Because the 87-base-pair reads could not distinguish some IMGT-functional V segments, including TRBV6-2 and TRBV6-3, those segments were excluded. In a later analysis, most CMV-associated TCR beta chains were found to appear HLA-restricted, with HLA associations seemingly driven largely by CMV exposure. Most TCR sequences were seen in very few donors, while some public TCRs were found in many individuals. In both the original and validation cohorts, the classifier was reported to diagnose cytomegalovirus status with high specificity and sensitivity. Broadly in line with IMGT annotations, most TCR beta V segments showed up in productive rearrangements about 90% or about 30% of the time in an earlier analysis of approximately 600 of the donors. In vitro tests confirmed that a few of the cytomegalovirus-associated TCR beta chains recognize cytomegalovirus antigens. In a later analysis, HLA-associated TCR beta chains showed more clonal expansion and lower generation probabilities than non-associated chains that were equally common. The study gave a list of 150 to 200 TCR beta chains associated with cytomegalovirus. When HLA alleles, especially DR and DQ, strongly co-occurred, TCR associations were difficult to assign to individual alleles. A later analysis found that TCR association rates varied across HLA loci, with DRB1 alleles showing the most associated TCRs and HLA-C alleles the fewest. Because counts were too low, fewer than 20 rarely observed V segments, including chromosome 9 orphons, were excluded from the earlier analysis of under 650 of the donors. A further reported finding was that TCR beta sequences accurately predicted the HLA-A and HLA-B alleles for most subjects in the first cohort. It was suggested by the authors that the approach could potentially be generalized to other disease states and immunological phenotypes. Roughly uniform sequencing depth across donors was assumed in presence/absence analyses, although this assumption may not hold. A cluster of highly shared sequence variants was judged likely to be a technical artifact of the sequencing pipeline. According to a later genetic analysis, donors in an Asian-associated ancestry cluster had fewer N-insertions in productive TCRs than the approximately 610-donor mean. The only immune exposure information available for the cohort was CMV serostatus. Correlated functional status among segregating V segments might reflect linkage disequilibrium, but an unknown experimental factor could not be ruled out. Several of the top co-occurrence clusters appeared to be linked to parvovirus B19, influenza, CMV and Epstein-Barr virus, according to a later analysis. In a later analysis, some 17,000 TCR beta sequences were associated with specific HLA alleles at a false discovery rate of 0.05.

The cohort was made up of approximately 670 healthy bone marrow donors. Cohort members were all nominally healthy when sampled, although unrecorded immune exposures were likely present. The donor tested CMV seropositive and was one of the 289 seropositive cohort members. A peripheral blood sample was collected from each donor, and TCR beta sequencing was performed on peripheral blood mononuclear cells. Genomic DNA extraction from the blood cell samples was performed with the Qiagen DNeasy Blood Extraction Kit. Including cysteine and phenylalanine, the CDR3 has 18 amino acids. CDR3 DNA only is kept here, 54 bases in frame from base 1. The germline V gene provides CDR1 KGHSH and CDR2 LQKENI. V is cut back by 4 bases and J by 2 bases, with 11 bases in the junction unmatched. Receptors were amplified or captured by the immunoSEQ multiplex PCR assay. A mixture of 60 forward primers for TCR Vbeta segments and 13 reverse primers for TCR Jbeta segments was used in the multiplex PCR. The CDR3 region of rearranged TCR beta genes was amplified from genomic DNA by a multiplex PCR assay. On the Illumina HiSeq System, the amplified TCR beta libraries were sequenced as 87-base-pair reads. On the authors' methods: A later analysis tallied roughly 76 million unique TCR beta chains across the approximately 670 repertoires, and some 12 million of those chains were shared by two or more donors. A nearest-neighbor algorithm error-corrected the raw reads and collapsed the reads into unique sequences, merging closely related sequences to remove PCR and sequencing errors. V, D and J gene segments were assigned by aligning CDR3 sequences to IMGT reference sequences. For a sequence to be retained, a match of at least six nucleotides was required to both a V gene segment and a J gene segment. A rearrangement counted as productive if the CDR3 had no stop codons and remained in frame with V and J, and every other rearrangement counted as non-productive. CDR3 was defined according to IMGT convention as the region running from the second conserved V-encoded cysteine to the conserved J-encoded phenylalanine. The earlier analysis of about 560 of the donors excluded any sequence lacking an unambiguous match to a single V gene segment. An earlier analysis of approximately 590 of the donors called V segments functional above 56.7% productive rearrangements and segregating when the between-donor standard deviation exceeded 5%. A statistical classification framework was built for diagnosing cytomegalovirus status from the catalog of TCR beta chain sequences. A later analysis assigned V and J genes by comparing TCR nucleotide sequences with IMGT/GENE-DB human TR gene sequences. Using the TCRdist pipeline, a later analysis assigned CDR3 sequences along with most-parsimonious VDJ recombination scenarios. In a later analysis, each TCR beta chain was defined by its CDR3 amino acid sequence together with its V-gene family, and reads lacking a unique V-gene family were excluded. As a way to deal with suspected cross-contamination and a sequencing artifact, a later analysis dropped more than 500 nucleotide sequences that were highly shared and had low generation probability. In a later analysis, a clonal expansion index for each public chain was calculated from normalized within-repertoire ranks of inferred template counts. Generation probabilities in a later analysis came from a VDJ recombination model fitted to out-of-frame rearrangements, and those results were checked against IGoR. A later analysis scored TCR-TCR, TCR-HLA and TCR-CMV co-occurrence with hypergeometric tests, applying a repertoire-size bias correction to TCR pairs. A later analysis estimated false discovery rates by permuting HLA or CMV assignments 20 times. In a later analysis, co-occurring TCRs were grouped using DBSCAN, and TCRdist sequence similarity was added for clustering within HLA-allele-positive subsets. For co-occurrence clustering, repertoires with fewer than 30,000 or more than 120,000 public chains were excluded, along with 4 to 6 repertoires with anomalous nucleotide sharing. TCRdb holds this immuneACCESS table with in-frame rearrangements only. Some clones are missing; in checked studies, unresolved V genes explain under half, and the rest has no known cause. V and J calls and clone size are given by that table; D and trimming were obtained from the DNA. A total of around 58,000 clones appear in this sample, over 65% of them only once. The top ten clonotypes cover over 30% of the sample.

This clone was detected only a few times. Its binding antigen is unknown. No base quality values were provided; no much bigger clone lies one nucleotide off. The sequence is built from TRBV18 and TRBJ2-3, and 11 junctional nucleotides match TRBD2. Sequencing was carried out using PBMCs. This TCR came from a man aged 35-49 years in good health and CMV-seropositive. The CDR3 protein: CASSQTPTSGGITDTQYF. The DNA reads TGTGCCAGCTCACAGACCCCCACTAGCGGGGGAATCACAGATACGCAGTATTTT.